One and the same sample provided the 27 T cell receptor beta chains below, sequenced in a study of T-cell reconstitution after alpha-beta-depleted transplantation in children. A TCRbeta library incorporating unique molecular identifiers was prepared. Using its own MiXCR run on the PCR reads, TCRdb lists one record per CDR3 protein. The sample records roughly 420,000 distinct CDR3 sequences, under 20% being singletons. The source was PBMCs, mostly from graft donor cells, collected 360 days after TCRalphabeta/CD19-depleted stem cell transplant. All receptors derive from a boy in the first two years of life who had a stem cell transplant for Wiskott-Aldrich syndrome, so the T cells may come from the graft donor.

This clonotype occurred a few times. The gene calls are TRBV28 and TRBJ2-4, with TRBD2 matching over 8 bases. Germline V lookup: CDR1 MDHEN, CDR2 SYDVKM. The CDR3 runs to 15 residues. Unmatched junction bases numbered 3, after V lost 5 bases and J lost 0 bases. In nucleotides, the CDR3 is TGTGCCAGCAGTCGGGGGGGACTAGCCAAAAACATTCAGTACTTC. This gives the protein CASSRGGLAKNIQYF. The full variable domain, with the rest looked up from reference TRBV28 and TRBJ2-4, is DVKVTQSSRYLVKRTGEKVFLECVQDMDHENMFWYRQDPGLGLRLIYFSYDVKMKEKGDIPEGYSVSREKKERFSLILESASTNQTSMYLCASSRGGLAKNIQYFGAGTRLSVL.

This clonotype occurred a few times. The gene calls are TRBV5-1 and TRBJ2-7, with D possibly TRBD2 on 5 matching bases. Germline loops: CDR1 SGHRS, CDR2 YFSETQ. This CDR3 spans 13 amino acids. V lost 6 bases to trimming and J lost 0 bases, with 10 bases between them. CDR3 DNA sequence: TGCGCCAGCAAGGAGGATCTCTCCTACGAGCAGTACTTC. Translated, it gives CASKEDLSYEQYF.

V and J are TRBV7-1 and TRBJ2-2; 10 nucleotides line up with TRBD2. TRBV7-1 is flagged as an ORF with uncertain function. Trimming removed 5 bases from V and 7 bases from J; junction bases left unmatched: 10. This CDR3 region has 16 residues. As DNA, the CDR3 is TGTGCCAGCAGCCCGCTAGCGGGAGCCCGGAACGGGGAGCTGTTTTTT. Translating gives CASSPLAGARNGELFF.

The chain carries TRBV9 and TRBJ2-5; no definite D call. V was shortened by 0 bases and J by 0 bases, with 12 bases between the two germline ends. The CDR3 spans 16 residues. In germline, CDR1 is SGDLS, CDR2 YYNGEE. The CDR3 region is CASSVGTAQYQETQYF. CDR3 coding DNA: TGTGCCAGCAGCGTAGGGACCGCTCAGTACCAAGAGACCCAGTACTTC.

The genes are TRBV28 and TRBJ2-1; 11 nucleotides line up with TRBD2. This CDR3 contains 16 residues. Germline assignment: CDR1 MDHEN and CDR2 SYDVKM. The trim removed 6 bases at V and 12 bases at J, leaving 16 bases unmatched. DNA for the CDR3: TGTGCCAGCAGCCAGACCGGGACTAGCGGTCCACTGGGGCAGTTCTTC. Translated: CASSQTGTSGPLGQFF. The full variable domain, in which reference TRBV28 and TRBJ2-1 provide the parts outside the CDR3, is DVKVTQSSRYLVKRTGEKVFLECVQDMDHENMFWYRQDPGLGLRLIYFSYDVKMKEKGDIPEGYSVSREKKERFSLILESASTNQTSMYLCASSQTGTSGPLGQFFGPGTRLTVL.

This clonotype appeared many times. The gene calls are TRBV7-9 and TRBJ1-1; 8 nucleotides match TRBD1. Germline CDR1 is SEHNR and CDR2 is FQNEAQ (reference sequence). The CDR3 extends over 17 amino acids. Trimming at V came to 4 bases and at J to 2 bases, leaving 12 bases not matched to a gene. Written as DNA, the CDR3 is TGTGCCAGCAGCTCCCATGGGACAGGATGGGCAAACACTGAAGCTTTCTTT. Its protein product is CASSSHGTGWANTEAFF.

This clonotype came up a few times. The genes are TRBV4-1 and TRBJ1-1; 7 nucleotides align to TRBD1. The ends lost 5 bases at V and 4 bases at J; junction bases unmatched: 7. CDR3 length equals 14 residues. Germline-derived CDR1 and CDR2 are MGHRA and YSYEKL. CDR3 sequence reads: CASSSYRDSTEAFF. The DNA of the CDR3 is TGCGCCAGCAGCTCCTACAGGGACAGCACTGAAGCTTTCTTT.

The rearrangement joins TRBV12-3 or TRBV12-4 to TRBJ2-7, with 8 bases matching TRBD2. This CDR3 is 17 amino acids long. The CDR3: CTISLALSSLAGYEQYF. The CDR3 DNA is TGTACCATCAGTTTAGCGTTGAGTTCCCTAGCGGGCTACGAGCAGTACTTC.

This clonotype was counted only a few times. V is TRBV3-1 and J is TRBJ2-3, with D unclear. V was shortened by 1 base and J by 5 bases, with 10 bases between the two germline ends. The CDR3 runs to 14 residues. CDR1 is LGHDT, CDR2 YNNKEL, per germline (reference sequence). The CDR3 region has the DNA TGTGCCAGCAGCCAAGTCGGGTGGGGAGATACGCAGTATTTT. Translating it yields CASSQVGWGDTQYF.

This clonotype was detected only a few times. The genes are TRBV5-1 and TRBJ1-2; no clear D. Trimming cost V 2 bases and J 5 bases, with 13 bases left between them. Germline V gives CDR1 SGHRS, CDR2 YFSETQ. The CDR3 length is 14 residues. CDR3 DNA: TGCGCCAGCAGCTTTAGTAACAGACTATATGGCTACACCTTC. Protein sequence: CASSFSNRLYGYTF.

J is TRBJ1-1 and V is TRBV5-6; D not resolved. CDR1 and CDR2 from the germline V gene are SGHDT and YYEEEE. The CDR3 length is 13 residues. The V gene lost 0 bases and the J gene lost 7 bases, with 10 bases spanning the gap. Here the CDR3 reads CASSLVVQHEAFF. The CDR3 DNA reads TGTGCCAGCAGCTTGGTGGTTCAGCATGAAGCTTTCTTT.

This clonotype came up many times. This chain uses TRBV3-1 with TRBJ2-1, with 7 bases aligning to TRBD2. The V and J ends lost 5 bases and 6 bases, in that order; junction bases with no gene match: 7. The CDR3 extends over 14 amino acids. Germline assignment: CDR1 LGHDT and CDR2 YNNKEL (reference sequence). CDR3 nucleotide sequence: TGTGCCAGCAGCTTCATCGGGACTACCAATGAGCAGTTCTTC. It encodes CASSFIGTTNEQFF.

The sample holds many counts of this clonotype. The gene calls are TRBV28 and TRBJ1-2, with a possible D match to TRBD1 (5 bases). The germline V and J ends were trimmed by 6 bases and 7 bases, with 9 bases remaining between them. This CDR3 is 11 amino acids long. Looked up from germline, CDR1 is MDHEN and CDR2 is SYDVKM. The CDR3 bases are TGTGCCAGCAGCAAGACAGTTGGCTACACCTTC. Translating it yields CASSKTVGYTF.

In its sample, this clonotype was seen a few times. V is TRBV12-3 or TRBV12-4 and J is TRBJ2-6; D not certain. V dropped 7 bases and J dropped 4 bases, with 8 bases sitting between them. The CDR3 consists of 13 residues. CDR3 residues: CASTVTGANVLTF. The CDR3 DNA reads as TGTGCCAGCACCGTAACGGGGGCCAACGTCCTGACTTTC.

The chain is built from TRBV7-9 and TRBJ2-7; unclear D gene. Germline V lookup: CDR1 SEHNR, CDR2 FQNEAQ (reference sequence). The V gene lost 4 bases and the J gene lost 4 bases, with 8 bases spanning the gap. The CDR3 extends over 12 amino acids. DNA of the CDR3: TGTGCCAGCAGCTCTCGCCGGTACGAGCAGTACTTC. The encoded protein is CASSSRRYEQYF.

In its sample, this clonotype was seen a few times. The V call is TRBV6-2 or TRBV6-3, the J call TRBJ2-2, with 9 bases aligning to TRBD1. CDR3 length: 19 amino acids. V lost 6 bases to trimming and J lost 7 bases; unmatched junction nucleotides: 21. CDR1 is MNHEY and CDR2 is SVGEGT in the germline V gene. The CDR3 bases are TGTGCCAGCAGCCTTTTCTTACAGGGGGCTGTGCTGAAGTTCGGGGAGCTGTTTTTT. Translated: CASSLFLQGAVLKFGELFF.

This clonotype was detected only a few times. The genes are TRBV11-1 and TRBJ1-1; D is unresolved. Germline V lookup: CDR1 SGHAT, CDR2 FQDESV (reference sequence). The V gene lost 4 bases and the J gene lost 1 base, with 22 bases spanning the gap. This CDR3 contains 18 residues. CDR3 in amino acids: CASSSSWVIVLKNTEAFF. In DNA form, the CDR3 reads TGTGCCAGCAGCTCTAGCTGGGTGATCGTCCTAAAGAACACTGAAGCTTTCTTT. Drawing the rest from reference TRBV11-1 and TRBJ1-1, the complete variable domain is EAEVAQSPRYKITEKSQAVAFWCDPISGHATLYWYRQILGQGPELLVQFQDESVVDDSQLPKDRFSAERLKGVDSTLKIQPAELGDSAMYLCASSSSWVIVLKNTEAFFGQGTRLTVV.

V gene TRBV11-2 combines with J gene TRBJ2-2, with D tentatively TRBD1 or TRBD2 (5 bases each). The germline V gene encodes CDR1 SGHAT and CDR2 FQNNGV. Trimming took 4 bases from V and 2 from J, leaving 14 bases between them. There are 16 residues in the CDR3. The CDR3 sequence: CASSSPGALNTGELFF. The DNA for the CDR3 is TGTGCCAGCAGCTCCCCCGGGGCGTTAAACACCGGGGAGCTGTTTTTT.

The rearrangement uses TRBV5-1 and TRBJ2-1, with a weak D call TRBD2 (5 bases). The CDR3 sequence is 12 residues long. In germline, CDR1 is SGHRS, CDR2 YFSETQ. The ends were cut back, 3 bases at V and 13 bases at J, with 14 bases in the middle. CDR3 coding DNA: TGCGCCAGCAGCTGGCCGGGGTGGGGACAGTTCTTC. Translated: CASSWPGWGQFF.

The chain employs TRBV6-1 and TRBJ2-1; possibly TRBD1 or TRBD2 for D (5 bases each). Trimming took off 6 bases at V and 4 bases at J, with 13 bases between the two ends. CDR1 and CDR2 (germline): MNHNS, SASEGT. The CDR3 loop spans 14 amino acids. The CDR3 DNA sequence: TGTGCCAGCAGCCCGGGACCCTCGTACAATGAGCAGTTCTTC. Translation gives CASSPGPSYNEQFF.

This clonotype was picked up a small number of times. This chain connects TRBV24-1 to TRBJ2-6, with D unclear. The V gene's germline CDR1 is KGHDR and CDR2 SFDVKD. Trimming took off 0 bases at V and 2 bases at J, with 7 bases between the two ends. The CDR3 is made up of 16 amino acids. The CDR3 loop reads CATSDLPGTGANVLTF. The CDR3 coding sequence is TGTGCCACCAGTGATTTGCCTGGGACTGGGGCCAACGTCCTGACTTTC.

This clonotype came up a few times. This chain joins TRBV29-1 and TRBJ2-3; 9 nucleotides agree with TRBD1. Looked up from germline, CDR1 is SQVTM and CDR2 is ANQGSEA. Trimming cost V 6 bases and J 3 bases; bases outside gene matches: 10. The CDR3 loop spans 15 amino acids. In DNA form, the CDR3 reads TGCAGCGTCGCGCCGCGGACAGGGGTTACAGATACGCAGTATTTT. Translated, it gives CSVAPRTGVTDTQYF.

This sequence joins TRBV5-6 and TRBJ2-1; D may be TRBD1 (5 bases). Trimming stripped 0 bases from V and 7 bases from J, with 20 bases between. Germline CDR1 SGHDT, CDR2 YYEEEE. This CDR3 has 17 amino acids. CDR3 loop: CASSLAVLAGSGNEQFF. For the CDR3, the DNA is TGTGCCAGCAGCTTGGCCGTGCTGGCAGGGTCCGGGAATGAGCAGTTCTTC.

This clonotype turned up a few times. CDR3 DNA sequence: TGTGCCAGCAGTTTTTGGACCTACGAGCAGTACTTC. Translating it yields CASSFWTYEQYF. The chain uses TRBV12-3 or TRBV12-4 and TRBJ2-7; D is unresolved. This CDR3 contains 12 residues. V was trimmed by 3 bases and J by 2 bases, leaving 5 bases between them.

V gene TRBV2 combines with J gene TRBJ2-7; D gene unclear. In germline, CDR1 is SNHLY, CDR2 FYNNEI. Trimming cost V 8 bases and J 2 bases, with 16 bases left between them. This CDR3 contains 14 residues. The CDR3 here is CASGTRKTPYEQYF. The CDR3 coding sequence is TGTGCCAGCGGAACACGAAAGACCCCCTACGAGCAGTACTTC.

The J gene is TRBJ2-7, the V gene TRBV11-2, with 9 positions matching TRBD1. The CDR3 sequence is 14 residues long. The V and J ends lost 5 bases and 7 bases, in that order; junction bases with no gene match: 9. CDR1 is SGHAT, CDR2 FQNNGV, per germline. CDR3 DNA sequence: TGTGCCAGCAGCCCGATGACAGGGGGAAGGGAGCAGTACTTC. This gives the protein CASSPMTGGREQYF.

In its sample, this clonotype was seen a few times. J is TRBJ2-1 and V is TRBV18, with 9 nucleotides matching TRBD2. Germline CDR1 reads KGHSH; CDR2 reads LQKENI. The CDR3 runs to 17 residues. With 1 base clipped from V and 0 bases from J, the junction kept 4 bases outside the gene matches. CDR3 nucleotide sequence: TGTGCCAGCTCACCACTCCTAGCGGGGCCCTCCTACAATGAGCAGTTCTTC. Protein product: CASSPLLAGPSYNEQFF.